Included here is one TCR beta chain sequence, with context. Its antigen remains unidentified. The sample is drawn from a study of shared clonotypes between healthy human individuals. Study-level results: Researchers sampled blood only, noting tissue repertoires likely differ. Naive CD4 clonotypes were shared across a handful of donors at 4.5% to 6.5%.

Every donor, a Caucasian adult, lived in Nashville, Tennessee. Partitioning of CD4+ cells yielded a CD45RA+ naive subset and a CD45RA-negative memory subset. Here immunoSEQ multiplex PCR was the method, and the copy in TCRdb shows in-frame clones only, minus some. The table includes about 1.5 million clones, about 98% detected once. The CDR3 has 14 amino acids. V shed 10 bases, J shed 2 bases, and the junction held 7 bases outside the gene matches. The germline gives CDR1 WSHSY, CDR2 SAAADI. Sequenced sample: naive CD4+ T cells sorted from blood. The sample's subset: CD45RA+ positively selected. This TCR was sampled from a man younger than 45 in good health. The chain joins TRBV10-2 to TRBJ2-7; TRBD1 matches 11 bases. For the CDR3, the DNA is TGCGCCACCCTCGGACAGGGGGCGACCTACGAGCAGTACTTC. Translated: CATLGQGATYEQYF.